A selection of T cell receptor beta chains follows, all from one sample in a study of T cell responses to AZD1222 COVID-19 vaccine. Data came from immunoSEQ multiplex PCR; TCRdb stores just in-frame clones and leaves some out. This sample carries about 130,000 clones, roughly 88% of them seen once, and the ten largest clones take about 5.6%. The sample consisted of peripheral blood, taken on day 0 of AZD1222 vaccination. All receptors come from an adult in good health. Each CDR3 is given with its conserved first and last residue. Fields, in order: D gene, clone size, V gene, J gene, CDR3 DNA, CDR3 protein. A D gene is named only where the DNA matches it firmly. Part of the rows lack a size; the others show once, few, many or a class for expanded clones.

D gene: TRBD1; clone size: .; V gene: TRBV6-5; J gene: TRBJ2-2; CDR3 DNA: TGTGCCAGCAGTCCCGGACAGGCGAACACCGGGGAGCTGTTTTTT; CDR3 protein: CASSPGQANTGELFF
D gene: .; clone size: .; V gene: TRBV11-3; J gene: TRBJ2-1; CDR3 DNA: TGTGCCAGCAGCTTGGGTGCCGGGACTCCCTCCTTCTTC; CDR3 protein: CASSLGAGTPSFF
D gene: TRBD2; clone size: .; V gene: TRBV19; J gene: TRBJ2-3; CDR3 DNA: TGTGCCAGTAGTACGGGACTAGCGGGGAAGGGGAGGACGCAGTATTTT; CDR3 protein: CASSTGLAGKGRTQYF
D gene: .; clone size: .; V gene: TRBV5-8; J gene: TRBJ2-1; CDR3 DNA: TGTGCCAGCAGCTTCAGGGAGGACTCCTACAATGAGCAGTTCTTC; CDR3 protein: CASSFREDSYNEQFF
D gene: TRBD1; clone size: .; V gene: TRBV7-2; J gene: TRBJ2-2; CDR3 DNA: TGTGCCAGCAGGCCGGGACAGGGGTTCATGGCCGGGGAGCTGTTTTTT; CDR3 protein: CASRPGQGFMAGELFF
D gene: .; clone size: .; V gene: TRBV19; J gene: TRBJ1-5; CDR3 DNA: TGTGCCAGTAGTATAAACCACGATCAGCCCCAGCATTTT; CDR3 protein: CASSINHDQPQHF
D gene: .; clone size: few; V gene: TRBV30; J gene: TRBJ2-1; CDR3 DNA: TGTGCCTGGAAACAGACCTTAAGCGGGTCTGAGCAGTTCTTC; CDR3 protein: CAWKQTLSGSEQFF
D gene: .; clone size: .; V gene: TRBV6-2/TRBV6-3; J gene: TRBJ2-7; CDR3 DNA: TGTGCCAGCAGTTACTCTGGCAGCTCCTACGAGCAGTACTTC; CDR3 protein: CASSYSGSSYEQYF
D gene: .; clone size: .; V gene: TRBV19; J gene: TRBJ1-5; CDR3 DNA: TGTGCCAGTACCGCAGGGTTCAGCTATAGCAATCAGCCCCAGCATTTT; CDR3 protein: CASTAGFSYSNQPQHF
D gene: .; clone size: .; V gene: TRBV4-2; J gene: TRBJ2-6; CDR3 DNA: TGTGCCAGCAGCCTAGGGTTCTCTGGGGCCAACGTCCTGACTTTC; CDR3 protein: CASSLGFSGANVLTF
D gene: TRBD1; clone size: .; V gene: TRBV29-1; J gene: TRBJ1-2; CDR3 DNA: TGCAGCGTTAGAGACAGGGGAAATGGCTACACCTTC; CDR3 protein: CSVRDRGNGYTF
D gene: .; clone size: .; V gene: TRBV25-1; J gene: TRBJ1-3; CDR3 DNA: TGTGCCAGCAGTGTCTCTGGAAACACCATATATTTT; CDR3 protein: CASSVSGNTIYF
D gene: .; clone size: .; V gene: TRBV5-4; J gene: TRBJ2-1; CDR3 DNA: TGTGCCAGCAGAGGACCGGGTCTCTACAATGAGCAGTTCTTC; CDR3 protein: CASRGPGLYNEQFF
D gene: .; clone size: .; V gene: TRBV5-1; J gene: TRBJ2-6; CDR3 DNA: TGCGCCAGCAGCTTGGTGTCCGGCTCTGGGGCCAACGTCCTGACTTTC; CDR3 protein: CASSLVSGSGANVLTF
D gene: TRBD1; clone size: .; V gene: TRBV6-5; J gene: TRBJ1-5; CDR3 DNA: TGTGCCAGCAGTTTCTCGACAGGGCGTCAGCCCCAGCATTTT; CDR3 protein: CASSFSTGRQPQHF
D gene: .; clone size: once; V gene: TRBV3-1/TRBV3-2; J gene: TRBJ2-3; CDR3 DNA: TGTGCCAGCAGCAAATCGGACGGAGATACGCAGTATTTT; CDR3 protein: CASSKSDGDTQYF
D gene: TRBD1; clone size: .; V gene: TRBV3-1/TRBV3-2; J gene: TRBJ2-7; CDR3 DNA: TGTGCCAGCAGCCGTACCGTGGGACAGGGGCTGTTCTACGAGCAGTACTTC; CDR3 protein: CASSRTVGQGLFYEQYF
D gene: .; clone size: .; V gene: TRBV28; J gene: TRBJ2-1; CDR3 DNA: TGTGCCAGCAGCCCTGGAGGGACCCCCGAGCAGTTCTTC; CDR3 protein: CASSPGGTPEQFF
D gene: TRBD2; clone size: .; V gene: TRBV11-2; J gene: TRBJ2-1; CDR3 DNA: TGTGCCAGCAAAGGTAGCACTAGCGGGGGGTACAATGAGCAGTTCTTC; CDR3 protein: CASKGSTSGGYNEQFF
D gene: .; clone size: .; V gene: TRBV3-1/TRBV3-2; J gene: TRBJ1-1; CDR3 DNA: TGTGCCAGCACCTGGCGGGGCGGTGGGACTGAAGCTTTCTTT; CDR3 protein: CASTWRGGGTEAFF
D gene: .; clone size: .; V gene: TRBV2; J gene: TRBJ1-5; CDR3 DNA: TGTGCCAGCAGCGCGGACGGTAATCAGCCCCAGCATTTT; CDR3 protein: CASSADGNQPQHF
D gene: TRBD2; clone size: once; V gene: TRBV23-1; J gene: TRBJ2-3; CDR3 DNA: TGCGCCAGCAGTCAATCGCCCGGGAGGGGCACAGATACGCAGTATTTT; CDR3 protein: CASSQSPGRGTDTQYF
D gene: .; clone size: .; V gene: TRBV15; J gene: TRBJ2-3; CDR3 DNA: TGTGCCACCAGCAGAGATTACACTTTCCCATCCGATACGCAGTATTTT; CDR3 protein: CATSRDYTFPSDTQYF
D gene: .; clone size: .; V gene: TRBV9; J gene: TRBJ2-2; CDR3 DNA: TGTGCCAGCAGCGCCCCGGGGGTAGCGGCTACCGGGGAGCTGTTTTTT; CDR3 protein: CASSAPGVAATGELFF
D gene: .; clone size: .; V gene: TRBV9; J gene: TRBJ1-3; CDR3 DNA: TGTGCCAGCAGCGCCGGGACTTTTGGAAACACCATATATTTT; CDR3 protein: CASSAGTFGNTIYF
D gene: TRBD1; clone size: .; V gene: TRBV5-4; J gene: TRBJ2-1; CDR3 DNA: TGTGCCAGCAGCTTGCTAACAGGGGCCTACAATGAGCAGTTCTTC; CDR3 protein: CASSLLTGAYNEQFF
D gene: .; clone size: .; V gene: TRBV11-1; J gene: TRBJ1-1; CDR3 DNA: TGTGCCAGCAGCTATCACAGGGAGGACACTGAAGCTTTCTTT; CDR3 protein: CASSYHREDTEAFF
D gene: .; clone size: .; V gene: TRBV7-8; J gene: TRBJ2-1; CDR3 DNA: TGTGCCAGCAGCATAGCCGGGAGTGTGTACAATGAGCAGTTCTTC; CDR3 protein: CASSIAGSVYNEQFF
D gene: TRBD1; clone size: .; V gene: TRBV6-6; J gene: TRBJ1-1; CDR3 DNA: TGTGCCAGCAGCCAGGGGGCTCAAGCTTTCTTT; CDR3 protein: CASSQGAQAFF
D gene: TRBD2; clone size: .; V gene: TRBV5-1; J gene: TRBJ2-2; CDR3 DNA: TGCGCCAGCAGCTTGGAGCTAGCGGTCGTCACCGGGGAGCTGTTTTTT; CDR3 protein: CASSLELAVVTGELFF
D gene: .; clone size: .; V gene: TRBV6-2/TRBV6-3; J gene: TRBJ2-1; CDR3 DNA: TGTGCCAGCAGTGCCTTTATGGGCAATGAGCAGTTCTTC; CDR3 protein: CASSAFMGNEQFF
D gene: .; clone size: .; V gene: TRBV6-5; J gene: TRBJ1-5; CDR3 DNA: TGTGCCAGCATAGCAGGGGTCAATCAGCCCCAGCATTTT; CDR3 protein: CASIAGVNQPQHF
D gene: TRBD1; clone size: .; V gene: TRBV30; J gene: TRBJ1-5; CDR3 DNA: TGTGCCTGGAGTGGGGACAGGGGAGGACAGCCCCAGCATTTT; CDR3 protein: CAWSGDRGGQPQHF
D gene: .; clone size: .; V gene: TRBV12-3/TRBV12-4; J gene: TRBJ1-4; CDR3 DNA: TGTGCCAGCCGGACAGAAACTAATGAAAAACTGTTTTTT; CDR3 protein: CASRTETNEKLFF
D gene: TRBD1; clone size: .; V gene: TRBV4-1; J gene: TRBJ1-6; CDR3 DNA: TGCGCCAGCAGCCATGGGGACAGGTCGGGGTCACCCCTCCACTTT; CDR3 protein: CASSHGDRSGSPLHF
D gene: TRBD1; clone size: .; V gene: TRBV2; J gene: TRBJ1-3; CDR3 DNA: TGTGCCAGCAGATCCAGGACAGGGGGTTTGGACACCATATATTTT; CDR3 protein: CASRSRTGGLDTIYF
D gene: TRBD1; clone size: .; V gene: TRBV18; J gene: TRBJ2-5; CDR3 DNA: TGTGCCAGCTCACCCTTCCCGGGACAGGTCGTCGCAGGGACCCAGTACTTC; CDR3 protein: CASSPFPGQVVAGTQYF
D gene: .; clone size: .; V gene: TRBV7-9; J gene: TRBJ1-3; CDR3 DNA: TGTGCCACCTCCAGGTCCTCTGGAAACACCATATATTTT; CDR3 protein: CATSRSSGNTIYF
D gene: TRBD1; clone size: .; V gene: TRBV5-4; J gene: TRBJ2-7; CDR3 DNA: TGTGCCAGCAGCTTCGACAGGGGGGACGAGCAGTACTTC; CDR3 protein: CASSFDRGDEQYF
D gene: .; clone size: .; V gene: TRBV5-1; J gene: TRBJ2-5; CDR3 DNA: TGCGCCAGTCAAACAGGGAAGACCCAGTACTTC; CDR3 protein: CASQTGKTQYF
D gene: .; clone size: .; V gene: TRBV29-1; J gene: TRBJ2-5; CDR3 DNA: TGCAGCGTCGCACATACGAAGAGTGTGGAGACCCAGTACTTC; CDR3 protein: CSVAHTKSVETQYF
D gene: TRBD2; clone size: .; V gene: TRBV5-1; J gene: TRBJ2-5; CDR3 DNA: TGCGCCAGCAGCATATCGCTAGCGGGGGGGTCGGAGACCCAGTACTTC; CDR3 protein: CASSISLAGGSETQYF
D gene: TRBD1; clone size: once; V gene: TRBV7-8; J gene: TRBJ1-2; CDR3 DNA: TGTGCCAGCAGCGGTTGGACAGGAGACTATGGCTACACCTTC; CDR3 protein: CASSGWTGDYGYTF
D gene: TRBD1; clone size: .; V gene: TRBV2; J gene: TRBJ1-5; CDR3 DNA: TGTGCCAGCGGAGACAGGGATAGCAATCAGCCCCAGCATTTT; CDR3 protein: CASGDRDSNQPQHF
D gene: TRBD1; clone size: .; V gene: TRBV11-2; J gene: TRBJ2-1; CDR3 DNA: TGTGCCAGCAGACAAGCCACAGGGGACAATGAGCAGTTCTTC; CDR3 protein: CASRQATGDNEQFF
D gene: .; clone size: .; V gene: TRBV12-3/TRBV12-4; J gene: TRBJ2-5; CDR3 DNA: TGTGCCAGCAGTGTCAGGGTCCAAGAGACCCAGTACTTC; CDR3 protein: CASSVRVQETQYF